Listed here is a single T cell receptor beta chain. In the original workflow: It was from reference gene primer amplification that nucleated cell counts were estimated. The table came from immunoSEQ multiplex PCR; TCRdb's copy has only in-frame clones and leaves some out. The V and J calls and clone size come from that table; D and trimming were worked out from the DNA. The sample records about 260,000 clones, 80% to 95% being singletons. Trimming cost V 0 bases and J 4 bases, with 12 bases left between them. CDR1 is MGHRA and CDR2 is YSYEKL in the germline V gene. The CDR3 consists of 15 residues. Followed over time, Seattle patients had been enrolled while infection was active. This record belongs to a study of blood T cell repertoires in COVID-19. The wider study: Acute and convalescent COVID-19 specimens originated in the United States, Italy and Spain. PBMCs, B-cell-depleted T cells, or T cells provided the cDNA or gDNA that made up the material.

This rearrangement joins TRBV4-1 to TRBJ1-2, with a tentative D call TRBD1 (5 bases). The receptor was isolated from a person in their late teens or twenties with COVID-19, enrolled during active disease. The sequenced sample consisted of peripheral blood. As DNA, the CDR3 is TGCGCCAGCAGCCAAGACGTCAGGGTTCGCTATGGCTACACCTTC. Protein product: CASSQDVRVRYGYTF.